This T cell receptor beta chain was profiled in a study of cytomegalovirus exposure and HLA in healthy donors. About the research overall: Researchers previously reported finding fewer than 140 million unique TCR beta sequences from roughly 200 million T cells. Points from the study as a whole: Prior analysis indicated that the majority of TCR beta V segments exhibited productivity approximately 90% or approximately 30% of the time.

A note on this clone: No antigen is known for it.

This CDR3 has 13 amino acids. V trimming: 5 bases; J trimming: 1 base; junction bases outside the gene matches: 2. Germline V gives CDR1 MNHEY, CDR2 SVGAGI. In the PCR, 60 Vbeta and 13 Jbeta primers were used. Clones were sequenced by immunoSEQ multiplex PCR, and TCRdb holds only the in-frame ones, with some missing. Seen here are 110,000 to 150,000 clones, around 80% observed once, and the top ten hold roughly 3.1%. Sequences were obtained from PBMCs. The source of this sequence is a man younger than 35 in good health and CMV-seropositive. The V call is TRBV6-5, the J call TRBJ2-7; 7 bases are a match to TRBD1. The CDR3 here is CASSRQGSYEQYF. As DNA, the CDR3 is TGTGCCAGCAGTCGACAGGGATCCTACGAGCAGTACTTC.